A single sample gave rise to the 27 T cell receptor beta chains below, sequenced in a study of blood T cell repertoires in COVID-19. Data came from immunoSEQ multiplex PCR; TCRdb stores just in-frame clones and leaves some out. Seen here are about 230,000 clones, nearly 90% observed once, and the top ten hold over 9.5%. Sequenced material: peripheral blood. These receptors came from a woman aged 18-29 years who had recovered from COVID-19.

J is TRBJ2-1 and V is TRBV24-1; D is uncertain. The CDR3 consists of 11 residues. The germline V and J ends were trimmed by 9 bases and 4 bases, with 6 bases remaining between them. Germline-derived CDR1 and CDR2 are KGHDR and SFDVKD. This CDR3 reads CATEAYNEQFF. The CDR3 DNA sequence: TGTGCCACCGAGGCTTACAATGAGCAGTTCTTC.

This clone was recorded once. The chain links TRBV27 to TRBJ2-1, with D perhaps TRBD2 (7 bases). The CDR3 sequence is 14 residues long. Between the trimmed V and J ends, which lost 10 bases and 7 bases, there was a span of 20 bases. Looked up from germline, CDR1 is MNHEY and CDR2 is SMNVEV (reference sequence). The CDR3 DNA is TGTGCCACCAGGTTAGGGGGAGGGCCGAATGAGCAGTTCTTC. Protein product: CATRLGGGPNEQFF.

This chain uses TRBV7-2 with TRBJ1-1; perhaps TRBD1 as D (5 bases). Germline CDR1 is SGHTA and CDR2 is FQGNSA. The CDR3 consists of 14 residues. The V gene lost 5 bases and the J gene lost 5 bases, with 15 bases spanning the gap. In DNA, the CDR3 is TGTGCCAGCAGCCCCGGGGGGGGTTATACTGAAGCTTTCTTT. It translates to CASSPGGGYTEAFF.

The chain combines TRBV3-1 (or the pseudogene TRBV3-2) with TRBJ1-1; D gene uncertain. The germline CDR1 and CDR2 sequences are LGHDT and YNNKEL (reference sequence). The CDR3 totals 13 residues. V was pared by 8 bases and J by 2 bases, with 12 bases between. The CDR3 loop is CASGGSINTEAFF. The CDR3 nucleotides read TGTGCCAGCGGAGGGTCGATAAACACTGAAGCTTTCTTT.

The chain employs TRBV9 and TRBJ2-1; the D gene is possibly TRBD1 (6 bases). The CDR3 runs 14 residues. Germline CDR1 and CDR2: SGDLS and YYNGEE. V was cut by 3 bases and J by 6 bases, with 13 bases left in between. The chain's CDR3 is CASSATGNGNEQFF. The CDR3 DNA is TGTGCCAGCAGCGCCACAGGGAATGGCAATGAGCAGTTCTTC.

The V gene is TRBV6-2 or TRBV6-3, the J gene TRBJ1-2; D is undetermined. The CDR3 length is 15 residues. CDR1 and CDR2 (germline): MNHEY, SVGEGT. V dropped 6 bases and J dropped 0 bases, with 14 bases sitting between them. CDR3 nucleotides: TGTGCCAGCAGCTTTTCTCTGTATACTAACTATGGCTACACCTTC. This codes for CASSFSLYTNYGYTF.

This clone was observed a few times. The genes are TRBV25-1 and TRBJ2-1; the D gene is possibly TRBD2 (6 bases). The CDR3 has 15 amino acids. Deletions cut 1 base from V and 2 bases from J, with 9 bases between. Germline V gene lookup returns CDR1 MGHDK and CDR2 SYGVNS. This CDR3 is CASSESRGTYNEQFF. The CDR3 coding sequence is TGTGCCAGCAGTGAATCGCGGGGAACCTACAATGAGCAGTTCTTC.

V usage is TRBV13 and J usage is TRBJ2-2; 10 bases map to TRBD2. Germline V gives CDR1 PRHDT, CDR2 FYEKMQ (reference sequence). This CDR3 has 17 amino acids. V was clipped by 5 bases and J by 3 bases; unmatched bases: 9. Here the CDR3 DNA reads TGTGCCAGCAGCCCACAGCGGGAGGGTCGTGACACCGGGGAGCTGTTTTTT. Translation gives CASSPQREGRDTGELFF.

The sample holds one count of this clone. The chain recombines TRBV29-1 with TRBJ1-2; D not resolved. This CDR3 is built from 13 residues. Trimming cost V 6 bases and J 3 bases, with 14 bases left between them. Germline V CDR1 and CDR2: SQVTM, ANQGSEA. For the CDR3, the DNA is TGCAGCGTGGTAGCTGATCGGGACTATGGCTACACCTTC. It specifies CSVVADRDYGYTF. Using reference TRBV29-1 and TRBJ1-2 for the parts outside the CDR3, the full variable domain is SAVISQKPSRDICQRGTSLTIQCQVDSQVTMMFWYRQQPGQSLTLIATANQGSEATYESGFVIDKFPISRPNLTFSTLTVSNMSPEDSSIYLCSVVADRDYGYTFGSGTRLTVV.

V usage is TRBV4-1 and J usage is TRBJ2-1; 12 bases are shared with TRBD2. The CDR3 sequence is 15 residues long. The germline V gene has CDR1 MGHRA and CDR2 YSYEKL. V lost 4 bases, J lost 6 bases, and 4 bases stayed unmatched. CDR3 sequence: CASSPSGRAPNEQFF. CDR3 nucleotides: TGCGCCAGCAGCCCTAGCGGGAGGGCTCCCAATGAGCAGTTCTTC.

This clone was seen just once. This chain uses TRBV18 with TRBJ1-1; possibly TRBD1 for D (6 bases). Germline CDR1 is KGHSH and CDR2 is LQKENI. Trimming took 11 bases from V and 2 from J, leaving 15 bases between them. The CDR3 has 13 residues. Here the CDR3 reads CAGSGDRNTEAFF. CDR3 nucleotides: TGTGCCGGGTCAGGGGACCGAAACACTGAAGCTTTCTTT.

The chain has TRBV19 and TRBJ1-6; D uncertain. Germline V gene lookup returns CDR1 LNHDA and CDR2 SQIVND (reference sequence). The V gene lost 5 bases and the J gene lost 5 bases, with 10 bases spanning the gap. The CDR3 sequence is 14 residues long. CDR3 nucleotides: TGTGCCAGTAGTGTACAGATTCATAATTCACCCCTCCACTTT. This sequence encodes CASSVQIHNSPLHF.

The V gene is TRBV7-2, the J gene TRBJ1-3, with TRBD1 matching 8 bases. The J segment lost 0 bases and the V segment lost 5 bases, leaving 3 bases of the junction unmatched. The CDR3 sequence is 15 residues long. CDR1 and CDR2 from the germline V gene are SGHTA and FQGNSA. CDR3 sequence (DNA): TGTGCCAGCAGCCCCGACAGGGGCTCTGGAAACACCATATATTTT. It encodes CASSPDRGSGNTIYF. Full variable domain (rest looked up from reference TRBV7-2 and TRBJ1-3): GAGVSQSPSNKVTEKGKDVELRCDPISGHTALYWYRQSLGQGLEFLIYFQGNSAPDKSGLPSDRFSAERTGGSVSTLTIQRTQQEDSAVYLCASSPDRGSGNTIYFGEGSWLTVV.

This chain joins TRBV19 and TRBJ2-7; TRBD2 matches at 10 bases. The CDR3 extends over 14 amino acids. Germline V gene lookup returns CDR1 LNHDA and CDR2 SQIVND (reference sequence). The trim removed 5 bases at V and 4 bases at J, leaving 5 bases unmatched. In DNA form, the CDR3 reads TGTGCCAGTAGTGTTCAGCGGGAGGGATACGAGCAGTACTTC. Residues: CASSVQREGYEQYF.

V gene TRBV18 combines with J gene TRBJ1-5; 9 bases line up with TRBD1. Germline V gene lookup returns CDR1 KGHSH and CDR2 LQKENI. V shed 5 bases, J shed 5 bases, and the junction held 7 bases outside the gene matches. The CDR3 loop spans 15 amino acids. The CDR3: CASSTDRGSDQPQHF. The DNA for the CDR3 is TGTGCCAGCTCAACTGACAGGGGGAGTGATCAGCCCCAGCATTTT.

This chain connects TRBV6-5 to TRBJ1-1; possibly TRBD1 for D (6 bases). This CDR3 is 11 amino acids long. Between the trimmed V and J ends, which lost 4 bases and 7 bases, there was a span of 7 bases. Germline lookup yields CDR1 MNHEY and CDR2 SVGAGI. CDR3 amino acids: CASSSGDEAFF. The CDR3 coding sequence is TGTGCCAGCAGTTCAGGGGATGAAGCTTTCTTT.

This chain connects TRBV27 to TRBJ1-2, with D perhaps matching TRBD1 (5 bases). This CDR3 has 13 amino acids. V shed 2 bases and J shed 7 bases, with 11 bases lying between them. The V gene's germline CDR1 is MNHEY and CDR2 SMNVEV (reference sequence). CDR3 nucleotides: TGTGCCAGCAGTTTAACCCAGGGCTCTGGCTACACCTTC. It codes for CASSLTQGSGYTF.

V usage is TRBV5-4 and J usage is TRBJ2-3; 10 nucleotides line up with TRBD2. Trimming cost V 2 bases and J 2 bases; bases outside gene matches: 8. Germline CDR1 and CDR2: SGHNT and YYREEE (reference sequence). The CDR3 contains 17 residues. CDR3 in DNA: TGTGCCAGCAGCTTTGTTAGAGCGGGAGGGCCCACAGATACGCAGTATTTT. It is translated as CASSFVRAGGPTDTQYF.

This chain links TRBV12-3 or TRBV12-4 with TRBJ2-7; 9 bases line up with TRBD1. The CDR3 runs 13 residues. V lost 11 bases, J lost 2 bases, and 7 bases stayed unmatched. The CDR3 spells CAVRDRVTYEQYF. Here the CDR3 DNA reads TGTGCCGTTCGGGACAGGGTGACCTACGAGCAGTACTTC.

This sequence joins TRBV7-9 and TRBJ2-1; TRBD1 agrees at 9 bases. Losses at the gene ends were 4 bases for V and 4 bases for J; bases not matched to a gene: 8. This CDR3 contains 16 residues. The germline CDR1 and CDR2 sequences are SEHNR and FQNEAQ (reference sequence). For the CDR3, the DNA is TGTGCCAGCAGCTATCCGGGACAGGGAAGATACAATGAGCAGTTCTTC. Translation gives CASSYPGQGRYNEQFF. The variable domain in full, with the rest retrieved from reference TRBV7-9 and TRBJ2-1, is DTGVSQNPRHKITKRGQNVTFRCDPISEHNRLYWYRQTLGQGPEFLTYFQNEAQLEKSRLLSDRFSAERPKGSFSTLEIQRTEQGDSAMYLCASSYPGQGRYNEQFFGPGTRLTVL.

J is TRBJ1-1 and V is TRBV6-5, with D possibly TRBD1 on 5 matching bases. Germline assignment: CDR1 MNHEY and CDR2 SVGAGI. V dropped 5 bases and J dropped 6 bases, with 16 bases sitting between them. The length of the CDR3 is 14 residues. The CDR3 sequence: CASSPLTGSAEAFF. The DNA of the CDR3 is TGTGCCAGCAGTCCACTTACAGGTTCGGCTGAAGCTTTCTTT.

The chain has TRBV6-2 or TRBV6-3 and TRBJ2-3, with 8 bases lining up with TRBD2. With V trimmed by 0 bases and J by 3 bases, 5 bases remained unmatched. From germline, CDR1 is MNHEY and CDR2 SVGEGT. The CDR3 extends over 16 amino acids. The CDR3 nucleotides read TGTGCCAGCAGTTACTCCAGCGGGAGAGGGACAGATACGCAGTATTTT. This gives the protein CASSYSSGRGTDTQYF.

The chain is built from TRBV6-2 or TRBV6-3 and TRBJ2-5, with 8 positions matching TRBD2. CDR3 length: 15 amino acids. The germline CDR1 and CDR2 sequences are MNHEY and SVGEGT. With V trimmed by 2 bases and J by 2 bases, 4 bases remained unmatched. CDR3 protein: CASSYGLAGQETQYF. As DNA, the CDR3 is TGTGCCAGCAGTTACGGTCTAGCGGGTCAAGAGACCCAGTACTTC.

This clone has more than one count but fewer than ten. The chain carries TRBV30 and TRBJ1-1; 9 nucleotides line up with TRBD1. Unmatched junction bases numbered 3, after V lost 1 base and J lost 0 bases. Looked up from germline, CDR1 is GTSNPN and CDR2 is SVGIG (reference sequence). CDR3 size: 15 residues. CDR3 in amino acids: CAWSDTGGLNTEAFF. CDR3 coding DNA: TGTGCCTGGAGTGATACAGGGGGCTTGAACACTGAAGCTTTCTTT. Filled out from reference TRBV30 and TRBJ1-1, the complete variable domain reads SQTIHQWPATLVQPVGSPLSLECTVEGTSNPNLYWYRQAAGRGLQLLFYSVGIGQISSEVPQNLSASRPQDRQFILSSKKLLLSDSGFYLCAWSDTGGLNTEAFFGQGTRLTVV.

The genes are TRBV7-2 and TRBJ2-2, with 8 positions matching TRBD2. The germline V gene encodes CDR1 SGHTA and CDR2 FQGNSA. V dropped 6 bases and J dropped 4; count of bases not matched to a gene: 4. The CDR3 loop spans 14 amino acids. This CDR3 is CASRSGTSTGELFF. CDR3 DNA: TGTGCCAGCAGATCCGGGACTAGCACCGGGGAGCTGTTTTTT. The variable domain in full, completed from reference TRBV7-2 and TRBJ2-2, reads GAGVSQSPSNKVTEKGKDVELRCDPISGHTALYWYRQSLGQGLEFLIYFQGNSAPDKSGLPSDRFSAERTGGSVSTLTIQRTQQEDSAVYLCASRSGTSTGELFFGEGSRLTVL.

The gene calls are TRBV30 and TRBJ1-6; D gene unclear. Germline CDR1 GTSNPN, CDR2 SVGIG (reference sequence). The CDR3 covers 11 residues. Deletions cut 3 bases from V and 7 bases from J, with 4 bases between. CDR3 sequence (DNA): TGTGCCTGGAGCAGGAATTCACCCCTCCACTTT. Translated, it gives CAWSRNSPLHF.

This sequence joins TRBV14 and TRBJ2-1, with a tentative D call TRBD1 (6 bases). CDR3 length: 16 amino acids. Trimming cost V 6 bases and J 5 bases, with 20 bases left between them. CDR1 and CDR2 from the germline V gene are SGHDN and FVKESK. CDR3 amino acids: CASSRLTGIPDNEQFF. The CDR3 DNA reads TGTGCCAGCAGTCGACTTACAGGGATTCCGGACAATGAGCAGTTCTTC.